This TCR beta chain was captured by sequencing in a study of T cell responses to AZD1222 COVID-19 vaccine. Study overall: The analysis combined second doses at about 4 or about 12 weeks. Study-wide findings and caveats: Donors were chiefly white British, with a greater number of females, and clonal diversity was perhaps underestimated. At baseline, just 6 or 7 AZD1222 recipients tested seropositive. Two AZD1222 administrations were followed by greater Spike-specific TCR breadth and depth.

Germline CDR1 LNHDA, CDR2 SQIVND (reference sequence). CDR3 length: 16 residues. Trimming took 7 bases from V and 0 from J, leaving 13 bases between them. Generated by immunoSEQ multiplex PCR, the TCRdb table keeps only in-frame clones and is missing some. The table shows around 100,000 clones, with over 80% occurring only once. Turning to this clone: Its antigen remains unidentified.

This chain joins TRBV19 and TRBJ2-6; weak D call: TRBD1 (5 bases). The source material was peripheral blood, sampled on day 0 of AZD1222 vaccination. This TCR was sampled from an adult in good health. The CDR3 is CASTTGVNSGANVLTF. In DNA form, the CDR3 reads TGTGCCAGTACCACAGGAGTGAACTCTGGGGCCAACGTCCTGACTTTC.